This T cell receptor (beta chain) was sequenced in a study of monozygotic twins with inflammatory bowel disease. Findings and limits, study-wide: The authors could not tell different T cell subtypes apart.

Germline V gene lookup returns CDR1 SGHRS and CDR2 YFSETQ. The CDR3 runs to 13 residues. For this clonotype: Its target is not known.

TCRdb derives one entry per CDR3 protein from the 5' RACE reads, leaving out DNA. The table lists some 450,000 distinct CDR3 sequences. The sequencing input was blood. V usage is TRBV5-1 and J usage is TRBJ1-1; TCRdb's D gene call, TRBD1, goes unchecked for lack of DNA. The TCR originated in a human donor with ulcerative colitis or Crohn's disease, or a healthy co-twin of an affected twin (not recorded which). The chain's CDR3 is CASSFGGGAEAFF.